Below, 14 T cell receptor beta chains from the same sample are listed, as sequenced in a study of shared clonotypes between healthy human individuals. Sequencing was performed with immunoSEQ multiplex PCR; in TCRdb, only in-frame clones are kept and a portion is missing. The table shows 2 million to 3 million clones, with under 95% occurring only once. Sequencing was done on a sample of naive CD4+ T cells from PBMCs. The subset is: CD45RA+ positively selected. The receptors were sampled from a man between 18 and 35 years old in good health. Some clones in this sample may be carry-over from other donors' samples.

This clone was seen only once. This sequence joins TRBV2 and TRBJ1-1; D gene uncertain. V lost 7 bases to trimming and J lost 0 bases, with 15 bases between them. Germline CDR1 is SNHLY and CDR2 is FYNNEI. The CDR3 is 15 residues long. This chain's CDR3 is CASIGRKVLNTEAFF. CDR3 coding DNA: TGTGCCAGCATAGGGAGAAAGGTCTTGAACACTGAAGCTTTCTTT.

The CDR3: CASSLHRISGIRQYF. In DNA form, the CDR3 reads TGTGCCAGCAGCTTACATCGGATTAGCGGGATACGCCAGTACTTC. The chain links TRBV7-8 to TRBJ2-5; TRBD2 matches at 8 bases. This CDR3 comprises 15 residues. V gave up 2 bases and J gave up 10 bases; unmatched junction bases: 12. Germline lookup yields CDR1 SGHVS and CDR2 FQNEAQ.

The CDR3 bases are TGCAGCGTTGTGTCGACTAGCGGGAGGACGGGCTACGAGCAGTACTTC. Translated, it gives CSVVSTSGRTGYEQYF. The chain is built from TRBV29-1 and TRBJ2-5, with TRBD2 matching 13 bases. Judging by the DNA end, TRBJ2-7 fits better; the J call may be wrong. Germline CDR1 SQVTM, CDR2 ANQGSEA. CDR3 length: 16 residues.

V is TRBV6-1 and J is TRBJ2-7, with D possibly being TRBD2 (7 bases). V dropped 11 bases and J dropped 4 bases, with 18 bases sitting between them. CDR3 size: 13 residues. Germline V lookup: CDR1 MNHNS, CDR2 SASEGT. The CDR3 DNA follows: TGTGCCGCCAGAGGGGGGGGAGAGTACGAGCAGTACTTC. Translation: CAARGGGEYEQYF.

This clone was seen a few times. The rearrangement uses TRBV5-5 and TRBJ2-7; no clear D gene. With 4 bases removed from V and 2 bases from J, the gap between germline ends came to 7 bases. There are 12 residues in the CDR3. Germline lookup yields CDR1 SGHKS and CDR2 YYEKEE (reference sequence). CDR3 in DNA: TGTGCCAGCAGCGTCGGACCCTACGAGCAGTACTTC. It is translated as CASSVGPYEQYF.

The chain is built from TRBV19 and TRBJ2-7, with D perhaps assigned TRBD1 or TRBD2 (5 bases each). Trimming took off 4 bases at V and 2 bases at J, with 18 bases between the two ends. From germline, CDR1 is LNHDA and CDR2 SQIVND (reference sequence). CDR3 length: 16 residues. The CDR3 nucleotides are TGTGCCAGTAGTAGTCTTCGGGACCCCCATGCCTACGAGCAGTACTTC. Protein: CASSSLRDPHAYEQYF.

The rearrangement joins TRBV5-1 to TRBJ2-1, with 15 bases identical to TRBD2. This CDR3 spans 17 amino acids. Germline V gives CDR1 SGHRS, CDR2 YFSETQ. The V segment lost 5 bases and the J segment 7 bases; nucleotides outside the gene matches: 10. CDR3 residues: CASRAAGTSGRPNEQFF. The CDR3 DNA sequence: TGCGCCAGCAGAGCGGCCGGGACTAGCGGGAGGCCAAATGAGCAGTTCTTC.

The gene calls are TRBV18 and TRBJ1-5; 9 bases map to TRBD1. V gave up 8 bases and J gave up 4 bases; unmatched junction bases: 3. CDR3 size: 13 residues. Germline CDR1 KGHSH, CDR2 LQKENI. DNA of the CDR3: TGTGCCAGCGCCGACAGGGGGAATCAGCCCCAGCATTTT. Residues: CASADRGNQPQHF.

Points on this clone: The sample carries other DNA sequences with the same CDR3. The V gene is TRBV7-9, the J gene TRBJ1-1; D is ambiguous. V was cut by 2 bases and J by 0 bases, with 7 bases left in between. The CDR3 loop spans 14 amino acids. Germline assignment: CDR1 SEHNR and CDR2 FQNEAQ (reference sequence). The CDR3 DNA sequence: TGTGCCAGCAGCTTACGGCAGATGAACACTGAAGCTTTCTTT. Protein: CASSLRQMNTEAFF.

On this clone itself: Other DNA variants within this sample encode the same CDR3. The chain uses TRBV5-1 and TRBJ2-1; no clear D gene. Trimming pared 0 bases from V and 0 bases from J, leaving 7 bases between. The germline gives CDR1 SGHRS, CDR2 YFSETQ. This CDR3 is built from 15 residues. CDR3 DNA: TGCGCCAGCAGCTTGGGGGTTGGCTCCTACAATGAGCAGTTCTTC. Residues: CASSLGVGSYNEQFF. Full variable domain (remainder filled in from reference TRBV5-1 and TRBJ2-1): KAGVTQTPRYLIKTRGQQVTLSCSPISGHRSVSWYQQTPGQGLQFLFEYFSETQRNKGNFPGRFSGRQFSNSRSEMNVSTLELGDSALYLCASSLGVGSYNEQFFGPGTRLTVL.

V gene TRBV6-6 combines with J gene TRBJ2-5, with 10 bases identical to TRBD2. The CDR3 loop spans 13 amino acids. Per germline, CDR1 MNHNY and CDR2 SVGAGI (reference sequence). The ends lost 5 bases at V and 8 bases at J; junction bases unmatched: 5. CDR3 amino acids: CASSEGLASTQYF. CDR3 bases: TGTGCCAGCAGTGAGGGACTAGCGAGCACCCAGTACTTC.

J is TRBJ2-1 and V is TRBV6-5; 13 nucleotides line up with TRBD2. The CDR3 has 15 amino acids. V dropped 10 bases and J dropped 9; count of bases not matched to a gene: 12. In germline, CDR1 is MNHEY, CDR2 SVGAGI. Here the CDR3 reads CAIRPGTSGIGEQFF. The DNA for the CDR3 is TGTGCCATTCGCCCCGGGACTAGCGGGATAGGTGAGCAGTTCTTC.

The J gene is TRBJ2-1, the V gene TRBV5-4, with 10 bases lining up with TRBD2. V shed 5 bases and J 9 bases; nucleotides not matched to a gene: 11. Germline CDR1 reads SGHNT; CDR2 reads YYREEE (reference sequence). The CDR3 runs to 15 residues. As DNA, the CDR3 is TGTGCCAGCAGTTTTACTAGCGGGATAGTCAGTGAGCAGTTCTTC. The encoded protein is CASSFTSGIVSEQFF. The full variable domain, its missing parts supplied by reference TRBV5-4 and TRBJ2-1, is ETGVTQSPTHLIKTRGQQVTLRCSSQSGHNTVSWYQQALGQGPQFIFQYYREEENGRGNFPPRFSGLQFPNYSSELNVNALELDDSALYLCASSFTSGIVSEQFFGPGTRLTVL.

In DNA form, the CDR3 reads TGCAGCGTTGAAAGAGGACAGGGGGCTGGTGAGCAGTACTTC. Amino acids: CSVERGQGAGEQYF. The V call is TRBV29-1, the J call TRBJ2-7; 11 bases map to TRBD1. With V trimmed by 2 bases and J by 7 bases, 7 bases remained unmatched. This CDR3 spans 14 amino acids. CDR1 and CDR2 (germline): SQVTM, ANQGSEA.